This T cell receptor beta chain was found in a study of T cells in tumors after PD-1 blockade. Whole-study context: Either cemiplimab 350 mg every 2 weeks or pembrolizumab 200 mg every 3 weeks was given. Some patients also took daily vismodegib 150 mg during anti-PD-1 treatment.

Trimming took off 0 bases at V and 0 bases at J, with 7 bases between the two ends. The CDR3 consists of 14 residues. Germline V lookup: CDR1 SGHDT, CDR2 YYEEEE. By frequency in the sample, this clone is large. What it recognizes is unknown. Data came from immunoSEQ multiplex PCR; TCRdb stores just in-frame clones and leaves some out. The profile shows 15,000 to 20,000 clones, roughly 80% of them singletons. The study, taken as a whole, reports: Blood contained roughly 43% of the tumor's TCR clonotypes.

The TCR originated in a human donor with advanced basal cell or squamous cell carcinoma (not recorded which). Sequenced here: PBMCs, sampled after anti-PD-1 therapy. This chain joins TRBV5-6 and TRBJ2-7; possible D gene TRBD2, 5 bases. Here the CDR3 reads CASSLEGDSYEQYF. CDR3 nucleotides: TGTGCCAGCAGCTTGGAGGGAGACTCCTACGAGCAGTACTTC.